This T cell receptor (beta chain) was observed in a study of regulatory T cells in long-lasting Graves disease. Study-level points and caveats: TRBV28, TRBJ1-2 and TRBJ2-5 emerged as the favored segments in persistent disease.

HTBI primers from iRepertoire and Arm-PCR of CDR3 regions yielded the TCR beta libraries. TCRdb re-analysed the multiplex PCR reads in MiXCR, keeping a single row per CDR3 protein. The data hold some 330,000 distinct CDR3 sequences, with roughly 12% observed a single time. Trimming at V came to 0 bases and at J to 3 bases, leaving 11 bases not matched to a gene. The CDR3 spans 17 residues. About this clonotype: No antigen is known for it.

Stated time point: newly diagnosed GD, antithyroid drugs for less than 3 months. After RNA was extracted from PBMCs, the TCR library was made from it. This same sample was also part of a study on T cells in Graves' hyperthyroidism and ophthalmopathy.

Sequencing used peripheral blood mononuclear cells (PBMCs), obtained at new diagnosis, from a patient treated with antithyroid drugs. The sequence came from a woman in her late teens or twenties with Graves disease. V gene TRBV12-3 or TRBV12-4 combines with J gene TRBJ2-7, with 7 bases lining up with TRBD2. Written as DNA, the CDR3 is TGTGCCAGCAGTTTAGCGGTGGGGAGGGGACTTTTCTACGAGCAGTACTTC. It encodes CASSLAVGRGLFYEQYF.